The present T cell receptor delta chain was sequenced within a study of gamma-delta T cells after stem cell transplantation. This clone showed up just a few times. A far larger clone is a single base away, which makes a read error likely. TCRdb fed the RT-PCR reads into CATT to redo clone calling. This sample yields 960 or so delta-chain clones, of which 3.5% to 4% are seen a single time; roughly half belongs to the top ten. Germline V gene lookup returns CDR1 GEAIGNYY and CDR2 EKD. The length of the CDR3 is 18 residues. The receptor was derived from a human donor. It is not recorded whose cells these are; they may come from a transplant donor. Input material: gamma-delta T cells. The rearrangement links TRDV2 to TRDJ3; TRDD3 agrees at 9 bases. The CDR3 here is CACDPTGGDSWDTRRMFF. The CDR3 DNA reads as TGTGCCTGTGACCCTACTGGGGGAGACTCCTGGGACACCCGACGGATGTTTTTC.